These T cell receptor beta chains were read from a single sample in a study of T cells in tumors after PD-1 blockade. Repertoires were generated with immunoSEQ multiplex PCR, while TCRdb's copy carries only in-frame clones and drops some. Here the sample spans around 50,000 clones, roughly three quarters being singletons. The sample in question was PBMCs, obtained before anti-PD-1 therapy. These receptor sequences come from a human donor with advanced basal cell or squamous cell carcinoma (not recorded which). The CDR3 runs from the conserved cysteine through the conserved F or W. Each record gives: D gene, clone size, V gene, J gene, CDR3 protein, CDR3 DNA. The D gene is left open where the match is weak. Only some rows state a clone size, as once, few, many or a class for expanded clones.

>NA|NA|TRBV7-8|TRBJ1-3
CASTPRGESGNTIYF
TGTGCCAGCACTCCTCGGGGGGAATCTGGAAACACCATATATTTT
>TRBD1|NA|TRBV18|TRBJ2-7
CASSPPYGTGNVEQYF
TGTGCCAGCTCACCACCGTACGGGACAGGGAACGTCGAGCAGTACTTC
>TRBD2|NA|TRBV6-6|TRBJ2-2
CASSTTLAGGRGELFF
TGTGCCAGCAGTACGACCCTAGCGGGGGGTCGCGGGGAGCTGTTTTTT
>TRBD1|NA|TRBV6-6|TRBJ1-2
CASSYGQGDYGYTF
TGTGCCAGCAGTTACGGTCAGGGGGACTATGGCTACACCTTC
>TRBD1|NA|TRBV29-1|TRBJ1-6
CSVRTGGETPLHF
TGCAGCGTTCGGACAGGGGGCGAAACACCCCTCCACTTT
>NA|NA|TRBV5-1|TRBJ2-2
CASSWNELTGELFF
TGCGCCAGCAGCTGGAATGAGCTCACCGGGGAGCTGTTTTTT
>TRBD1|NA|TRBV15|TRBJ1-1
CATSARQGFTEAFF
TGTGCCACCAGCGCCCGACAGGGCTTCACTGAAGCTTTCTTT
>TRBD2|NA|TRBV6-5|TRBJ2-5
CASGGETQYF
TGTGCCTCCGGGGGGGAGACCCAGTACTTC
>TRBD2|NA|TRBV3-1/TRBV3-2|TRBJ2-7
CASSQLAGANEQYF
TGTGCCAGCAGCCAACTAGCGGGGGCAAACGAGCAGTACTTC
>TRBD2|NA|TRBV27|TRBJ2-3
CASGGDYGYTQYF
TGTGCCAGCGGGGGGGACTACGGGTATACGCAGTATTTT
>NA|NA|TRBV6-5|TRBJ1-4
CASMHPGHEKLFF
TGTGCCAGCATGCACCCGGGACATGAAAAACTGTTTTTT
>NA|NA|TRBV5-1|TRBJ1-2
CASSPGEEGYTF
TGCGCCAGCAGCCCCGGGGAAGAGGGCTACACCTTC
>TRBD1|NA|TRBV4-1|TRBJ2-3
CASSLTGATTDTQYF
TGCGCCAGCAGCCTTACAGGGGCCACCACAGATACGCAGTATTTT
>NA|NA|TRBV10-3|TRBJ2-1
CAIRGTSRMNDNEQFF
TGTGCCATCAGAGGAACCTCTAGGATGAACGACAATGAGCAGTTCTTC
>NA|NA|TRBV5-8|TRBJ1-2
CASSIKGLTHGYTF
TGTGCCAGCAGCATAAAAGGGCTGACCCATGGCTACACCTTC
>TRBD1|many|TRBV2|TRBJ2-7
CASSGHRGSASYEQYF
TGTGCCAGCAGTGGACACAGGGGGAGCGCCTCCTACGAGCAGTACTTC
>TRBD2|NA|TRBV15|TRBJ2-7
CATSRVGLAGTYEQYF
TGTGCCACCAGCAGAGTAGGGCTAGCGGGGACCTACGAGCAGTACTTC
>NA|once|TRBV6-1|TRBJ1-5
CASSDRVNSNQPQHF
TGTGCCAGCAGTGACAGGGTCAATAGCAATCAGCCCCAGCATTTT
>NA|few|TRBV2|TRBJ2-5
CASRLFLGSGEETQYF
TGTGCCAGTAGGCTCTTTTTGGGGTCAGGGGAAGAGACCCAGTACTTC
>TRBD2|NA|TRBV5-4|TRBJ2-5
CASSLKLAGEAQYF
TGTGCCAGCAGCTTGAAACTAGCGGGGGAGGCCCAGTACTTC
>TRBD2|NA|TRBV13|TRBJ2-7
CASSFGREPSYEQYF
TGTGCCAGCAGCTTCGGGCGGGAGCCCTCCTACGAGCAGTACTTC
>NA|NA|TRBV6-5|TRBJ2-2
CATLEGAGTGELFF
TGTGCCACCCTGGAGGGGGCGGGCACCGGGGAGCTGTTTTTT
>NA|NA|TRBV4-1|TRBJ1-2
CASSPLGAPGGYTF
TGCGCCAGCAGCCCCTTGGGGGCCCCTGGCGGCTACACCTTC
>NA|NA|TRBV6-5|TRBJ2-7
CASSRTVPASYEQYF
TGTGCCAGCAGTCGTACAGTGCCGGCCTCCTACGAGCAGTACTTC
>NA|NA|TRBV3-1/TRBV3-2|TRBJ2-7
CASSYRRGDQYF
TGTGCCAGCAGCTATAGACGCGGGGATCAGTACTTC
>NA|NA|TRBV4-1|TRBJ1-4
CASSQAFDRKLFF
TGCGCCAGCAGCCAAGCCTTCGACAGAAAACTGTTTTTT
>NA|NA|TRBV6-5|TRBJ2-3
CASIIPARADTQYF
TGTGCCAGCATAATCCCGGCACGAGCAGATACGCAGTATTTT
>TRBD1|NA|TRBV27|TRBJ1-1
CASSWDRTMNTEAFF
TGTGCCAGCAGTTGGGACAGGACTATGAACACTGAAGCTTTCTTT
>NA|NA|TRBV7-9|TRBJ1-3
CASSPTPTVSGNTIYF
TGTGCCAGCAGCCCAACGCCGACAGTCTCTGGAAACACCATATATTTT
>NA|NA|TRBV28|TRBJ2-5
CASSSPGAGEETQYF
TGTGCCAGCAGTTCACCCGGGGCAGGGGAAGAGACCCAGTACTTC
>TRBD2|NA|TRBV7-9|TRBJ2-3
CASSLVGGGGTDTQYF
TGTGCCAGCAGCTTAGTGGGCGGGGGGGGCACAGATACGCAGTATTTT
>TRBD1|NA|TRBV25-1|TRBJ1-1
CASSEPGGVNTEAFF
TGTGCCAGCAGTGAGCCAGGGGGTGTCAACACTGAAGCTTTCTTT
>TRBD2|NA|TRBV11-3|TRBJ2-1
CASSLLRGSSYNEQFF
TGTGCCAGCAGCTTATTACGCGGGAGCTCCTACAATGAGCAGTTCTTC
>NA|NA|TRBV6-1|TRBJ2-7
CASSEGGVDQEQYF
TGTGCCAGCAGTGAGGGGGGCGTGGACCAAGAGCAGTACTTC
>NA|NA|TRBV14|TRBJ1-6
CASQVGRNSPLHF
TGTGCCAGCCAGGTGGGCCGTAATTCACCCCTCCACTTT
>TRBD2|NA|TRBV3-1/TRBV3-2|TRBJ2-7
CASSLGTSGAYEQYF
TGTGCCAGCAGCCTCGGGACTAGCGGAGCCTACGAGCAGTACTTC
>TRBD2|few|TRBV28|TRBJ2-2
CASRKRGVGGNTGELFF
TGTGCCAGCAGAAAGCGGGGCGTGGGGGGAAACACCGGGGAGCTGTTTTTT
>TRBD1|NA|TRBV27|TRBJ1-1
CASSLQGAWITEAFF
TGTGCCAGCAGTTTACAGGGGGCTTGGATCACTGAAGCTTTCTTT
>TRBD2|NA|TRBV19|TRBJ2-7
CASSPSAGGGEQYF
TGTGCCAGTAGTCCTTCCGCGGGAGGGGGCGAGCAGTACTTC
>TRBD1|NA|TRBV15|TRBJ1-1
CATSIEGGNTEAFF
TGTGCCACCAGCATCGAAGGGGGCAACACTGAAGCTTTCTTT
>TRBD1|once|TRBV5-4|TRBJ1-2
CASSLSGGDAYTF
TGTGCCAGCAGCTTGTCAGGGGGGGATGCCTACACCTTC
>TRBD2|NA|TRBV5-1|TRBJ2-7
CASSLERGNEQYF
TGCGCCAGCAGCTTGGAGCGGGGGAACGAGCAGTACTTC
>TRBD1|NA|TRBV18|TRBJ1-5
CASSPGTGRGRNQPQHF
TGTGCCAGCTCACCCGGGACAGGACGGGGGCGCAATCAGCCCCAGCATTTT
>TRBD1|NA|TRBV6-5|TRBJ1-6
CASSQEGTGDSPLHF
TGTGCCAGCAGCCAAGAGGGGACAGGGGATTCACCCCTCCACTTT
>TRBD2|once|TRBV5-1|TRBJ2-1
CASSPLPPGGGTYNEQFF
TGCGCCAGCAGCCCCCTCCCCCCAGGCGGGGGGACCTACAATGAGCAGTTCTTC
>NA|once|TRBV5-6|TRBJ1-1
CASSTPAGAWTEAFF
TGTGCCAGCAGCACCCCGGCAGGGGCGTGGACTGAAGCTTTCTTT